This T cell receptor (beta chain) is from a study of T cell responses to AZD1222 COVID-19 vaccine. About the study: Second-dose recipients at about 4 or about 12 weeks were treated as one pooled group.

Study findings and constraints: Baseline testing showed seropositivity in only six AZD1222 recipients. Spike-specific TCR depth and breadth grew after two AZD1222 doses. Nearly half of unique spike-specific TCRs reportedly avoided B.1.351 and B.1.1.7 mutated regions.

Sequenced by immunoSEQ multiplex PCR; TCRdb stores in-frame clones only, minus some. In the table there are about 200,000 clones, 85% to 95% of which are singletons. Turning to this clone: Its antigen is not identified.

Specimen: peripheral blood, collected on day 0 of AZD1222 vaccination. This receptor was taken from an adult in good health.

The CDR3 DNA sequence: TGTGCCAGCTCACCACTAGCGGCTACCTACACAGATACGCAGTATTTT. Translation: CASSPLAATYTDTQYF. The rearrangement uses TRBV18 and TRBJ2-3; maybe TRBD2 (6 bases). V was shortened by 1 base and J by 2 bases, with 13 bases between the two germline ends. The length of the CDR3 is 16 residues. The germline gives CDR1 KGHSH, CDR2 LQKENI.